This entry concerns a single TCR beta chain. This entry belongs to a study of blood T cell repertoires in COVID-19. Repertoires were generated with immunoSEQ multiplex PCR, while TCRdb's copy carries only in-frame clones and drops some. The data contain 300,000 or so clones, around 85% of them seen just once; the ten biggest clones take up about 4.2%. From germline, CDR1 is SGHVS and CDR2 FQNEAQ. The CDR3 length is 17 residues. Trimming took 1 base from V and 2 from J; bases not matched to a gene: 8. Sequencing was done on a sample of PBMCs or T cells enriched from blood (not recorded which). The genes are TRBV7-8 and TRBJ2-7; 10 bases match TRBD1. This receptor was obtained from a woman aged 35 to 49 with acute COVID-19. The CDR3 DNA sequence: TGTGCCAGCAGCTTAGTGGGTCGTGGGACAGGGGCCTACGAGCAGTACTTC. This sequence encodes CASSLVGRGTGAYEQYF.